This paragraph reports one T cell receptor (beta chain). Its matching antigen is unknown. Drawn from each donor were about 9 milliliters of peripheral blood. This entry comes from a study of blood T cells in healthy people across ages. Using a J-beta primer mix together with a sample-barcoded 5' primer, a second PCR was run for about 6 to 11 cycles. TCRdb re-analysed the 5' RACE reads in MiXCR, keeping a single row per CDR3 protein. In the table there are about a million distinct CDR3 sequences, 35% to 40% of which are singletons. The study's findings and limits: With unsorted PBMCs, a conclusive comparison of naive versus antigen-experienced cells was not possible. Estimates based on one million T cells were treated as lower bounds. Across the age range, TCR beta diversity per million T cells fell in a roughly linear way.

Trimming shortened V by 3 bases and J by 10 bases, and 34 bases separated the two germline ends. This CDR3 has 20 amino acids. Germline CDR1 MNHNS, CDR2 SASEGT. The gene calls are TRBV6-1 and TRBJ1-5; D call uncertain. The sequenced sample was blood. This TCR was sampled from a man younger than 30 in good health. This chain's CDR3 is CASSEGVMITPMLGGEPQHF. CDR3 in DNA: TGTGCCAGCAGTGAGGGCGTAATGATTACCCCTATGTTGGGTGGGGAACCCCAGCATTTT.